This T cell receptor beta chain was profiled in a study of cytomegalovirus exposure and HLA in healthy donors. PCR employed 60 Vbeta and 13 Jbeta primers. The assay was immunoSEQ multiplex PCR, and TCRdb's table has in-frame clones only and misses some. The repertoire has about 140,000 clones, about 75% of them found once; the top ten carry under 2%. Germline CDR1 and CDR2: WSHSY and SAAADI. This CDR3 contains 14 residues. Trimming cost V 8 bases and J 3 bases; bases outside gene matches: 8. This clone was counted once. Sequenced: PBMCs. The V call is TRBV10-2, the J call TRBJ2-3; 7 nucleotides line up with TRBD2. This clonotype was sampled from a woman in her 30s in good health and CMV-seronegative. CDR3 sequence reads: CASLPAGATDTQYF. In nucleotides, the CDR3 is TGCGCCAGCCTCCCGGCGGGAGCAACAGATACGCAGTATTTT.